There are a few counts of the clone carrying this T cell receptor (beta chain). The data belong to a study of early T cells in non-severe SARS-CoV-2 infection. TCRdb used MiXCR to reprocess the 5' RACE reads, holding one entry per CDR3 protein. The data hold 65,000 to 70,000 distinct CDR3 sequences, with about 11% observed a single time. V gave up 6 bases and J gave up 6 bases; unmatched junction bases: 11. There are 15 residues in the CDR3. The rearrangement links TRBV12-3 or TRBV12-4 to TRBJ1-2; TRBD1 agrees at 9 bases. The TCR sequence derives from an adult who was a healthcare worker with PCR-confirmed SARS-CoV-2 infection or an uninfected control (not recorded which). The sequencing sample was made of whole blood. The chain's CDR3 is CASRRMTGGSHGYTF. In DNA, the CDR3 is TGTGCCAGCAGGCGAATGACAGGGGGGTCCCATGGCTACACCTTC.